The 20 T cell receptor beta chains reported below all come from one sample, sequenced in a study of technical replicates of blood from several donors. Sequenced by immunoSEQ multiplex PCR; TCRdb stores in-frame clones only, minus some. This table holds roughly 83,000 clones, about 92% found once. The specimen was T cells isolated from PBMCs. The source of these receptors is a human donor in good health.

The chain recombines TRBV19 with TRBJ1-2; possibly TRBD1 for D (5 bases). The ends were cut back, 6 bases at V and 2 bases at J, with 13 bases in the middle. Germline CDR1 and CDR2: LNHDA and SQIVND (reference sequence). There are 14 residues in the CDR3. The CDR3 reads CASSHPQGNYGYTF. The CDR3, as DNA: TGTGCCAGTAGCCACCCTCAGGGCAACTATGGCTACACCTTC.

As DNA, the CDR3 is TGTGCCAGCGCTGGGACTAGCGGGGTGAATGAGCAGTACTTC. Its translation is CASAGTSGVNEQYF. The rearrangement links TRBV6-5 to TRBJ2-7; 13 positions match TRBD2. The CDR3 runs to 14 residues. V shed 8 bases, J shed 7 bases, and the junction held 8 bases outside the gene matches. The germline CDR1 and CDR2 sequences are MNHEY and SVGAGI.

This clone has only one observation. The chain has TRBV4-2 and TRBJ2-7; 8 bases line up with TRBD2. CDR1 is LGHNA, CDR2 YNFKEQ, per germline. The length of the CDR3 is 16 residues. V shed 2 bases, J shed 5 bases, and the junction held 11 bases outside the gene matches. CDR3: CASSQSEGLVFDEQYF. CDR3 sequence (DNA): TGTGCCAGCAGCCAAAGCGAGGGACTAGTATTCGACGAGCAGTACTTC.

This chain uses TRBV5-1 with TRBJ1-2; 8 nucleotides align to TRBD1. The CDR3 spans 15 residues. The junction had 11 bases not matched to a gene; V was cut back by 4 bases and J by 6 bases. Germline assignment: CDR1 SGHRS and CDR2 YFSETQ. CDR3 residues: CASSPGPGGADGYTF. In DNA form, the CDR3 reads TGCGCCAGCAGCCCGGGCCCAGGGGGCGCCGATGGCTACACCTTC.

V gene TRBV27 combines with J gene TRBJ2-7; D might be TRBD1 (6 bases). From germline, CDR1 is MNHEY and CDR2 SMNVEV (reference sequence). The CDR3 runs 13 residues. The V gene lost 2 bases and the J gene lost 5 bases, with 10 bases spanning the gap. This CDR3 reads CASSLTGSHEQYF. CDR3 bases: TGTGCCAGCAGTTTAACAGGGAGCCACGAGCAGTACTTC.

This CDR3 reads CASSLPPGGGPNEKLFF. The DNA for the CDR3 is TGTGCCAGCAGTCTACCCCCTGGGGGGGGTCCCAATGAAAAACTGTTTTTT. The J gene is TRBJ1-4, the V gene TRBV28; possible D gene TRBD1, 5 bases. Trimming cost V 5 bases and J 5 bases, with 21 bases left between them. Germline V gives CDR1 MDHEN, CDR2 SYDVKM. The length of the CDR3 is 17 residues.

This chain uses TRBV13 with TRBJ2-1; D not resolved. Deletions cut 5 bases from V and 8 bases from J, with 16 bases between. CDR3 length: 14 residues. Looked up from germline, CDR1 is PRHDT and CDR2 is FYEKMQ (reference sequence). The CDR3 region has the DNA TGTGCCAGCAGCCGATCGAGTGGTGTCGATGAGCAGTTCTTC. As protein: CASSRSSGVDEQFF.

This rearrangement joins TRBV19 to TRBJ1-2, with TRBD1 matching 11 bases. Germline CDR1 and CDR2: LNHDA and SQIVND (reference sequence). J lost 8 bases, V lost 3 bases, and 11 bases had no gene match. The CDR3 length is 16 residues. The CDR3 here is CASSIRTGGVYVGYTF. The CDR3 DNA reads TGTGCCAGTAGTATTCGGACAGGGGGCGTTTATGTCGGCTACACCTTC.

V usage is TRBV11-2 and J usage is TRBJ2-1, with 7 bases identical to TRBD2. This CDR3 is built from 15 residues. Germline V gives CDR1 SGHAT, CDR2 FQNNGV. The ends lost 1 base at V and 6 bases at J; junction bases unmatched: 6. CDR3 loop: CASSLVSGIPNEQFF. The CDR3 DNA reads TGTGCCAGCAGCTTAGTGAGCGGGATCCCCAATGAGCAGTTCTTC.

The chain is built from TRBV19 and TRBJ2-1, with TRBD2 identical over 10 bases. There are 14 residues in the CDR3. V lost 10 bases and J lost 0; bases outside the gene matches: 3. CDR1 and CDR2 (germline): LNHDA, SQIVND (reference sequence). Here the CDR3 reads CATSGGSSYNEQFF. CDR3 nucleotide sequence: TGTGCCACTAGCGGGGGTAGCTCCTACAATGAGCAGTTCTTC.

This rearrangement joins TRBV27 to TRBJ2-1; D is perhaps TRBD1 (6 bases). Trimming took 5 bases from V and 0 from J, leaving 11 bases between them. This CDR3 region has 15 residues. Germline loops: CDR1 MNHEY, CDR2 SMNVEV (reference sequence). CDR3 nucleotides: TGTGCCAGCAGTACGAGGGGGAACTCCTACAATGAGCAGTTCTTC. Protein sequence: CASSTRGNSYNEQFF.

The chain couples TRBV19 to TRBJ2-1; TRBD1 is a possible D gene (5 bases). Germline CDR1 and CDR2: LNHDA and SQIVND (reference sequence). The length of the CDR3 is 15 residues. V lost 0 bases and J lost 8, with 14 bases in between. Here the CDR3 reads CASSIDRQIEDEQFF. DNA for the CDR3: TGTGCCAGTAGTATAGATCGACAGATTGAGGATGAGCAGTTCTTC.

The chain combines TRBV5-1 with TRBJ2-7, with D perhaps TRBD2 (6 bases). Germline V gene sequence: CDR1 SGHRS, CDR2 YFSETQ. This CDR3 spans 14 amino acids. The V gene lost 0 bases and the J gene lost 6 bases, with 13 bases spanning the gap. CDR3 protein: CASSLEAGLSEQYF. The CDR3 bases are TGCGCCAGCAGCTTGGAGGCGGGGTTGAGCGAGCAGTACTTC.

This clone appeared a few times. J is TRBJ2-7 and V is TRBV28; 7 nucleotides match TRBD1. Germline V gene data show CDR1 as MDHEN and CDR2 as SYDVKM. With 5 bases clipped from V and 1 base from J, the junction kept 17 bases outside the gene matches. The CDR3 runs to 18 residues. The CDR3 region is CASSLRDRSGIRSYEQYF. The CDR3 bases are TGTGCCAGCAGTCTCCGGGACAGATCAGGAATAAGGTCCTACGAGCAGTACTTC. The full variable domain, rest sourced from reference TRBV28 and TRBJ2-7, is DVKVTQSSRYLVKRTGEKVFLECVQDMDHENMFWYRQDPGLGLRLIYFSYDVKMKEKGDIPEGYSVSREKKERFSLILESASTNQTSMYLCASSLRDRSGIRSYEQYFGPGTRLTVT.

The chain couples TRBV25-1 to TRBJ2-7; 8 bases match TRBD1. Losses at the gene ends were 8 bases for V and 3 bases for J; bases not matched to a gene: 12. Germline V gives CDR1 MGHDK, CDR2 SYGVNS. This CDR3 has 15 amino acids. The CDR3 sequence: CASHSGGSPYYEQYF. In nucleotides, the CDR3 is TGTGCCAGCCACTCAGGGGGCTCCCCTTACTACGAGCAGTACTTC.

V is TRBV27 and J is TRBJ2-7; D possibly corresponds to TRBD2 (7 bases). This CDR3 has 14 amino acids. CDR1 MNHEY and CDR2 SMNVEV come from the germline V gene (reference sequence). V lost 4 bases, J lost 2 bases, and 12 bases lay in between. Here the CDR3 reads CASSWGGLTYEQYF. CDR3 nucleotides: TGTGCCAGCAGTTGGGGGGGGCTGACCTACGAGCAGTACTTC.

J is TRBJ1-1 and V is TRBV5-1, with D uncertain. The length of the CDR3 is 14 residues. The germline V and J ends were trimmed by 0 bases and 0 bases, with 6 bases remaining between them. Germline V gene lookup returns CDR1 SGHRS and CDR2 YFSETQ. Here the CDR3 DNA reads TGCGCCAGCAGCTTGGCGGTGTTGAACACTGAAGCTTTCTTT. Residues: CASSLAVLNTEAFF.

This chain's CDR3 is CASSGNEQFF. In DNA form, the CDR3 reads TGTGCCAGCTCGGGGAATGAGCAGTTCTTC. The chain joins TRBV7-9 to TRBJ2-1; tentative D call: TRBD2 (5 bases). Germline V CDR1 and CDR2: SEHNR, FQNEAQ (reference sequence). Trimming stripped 8 bases from V and 7 bases from J, with 6 bases between. This CDR3 comprises 10 residues.

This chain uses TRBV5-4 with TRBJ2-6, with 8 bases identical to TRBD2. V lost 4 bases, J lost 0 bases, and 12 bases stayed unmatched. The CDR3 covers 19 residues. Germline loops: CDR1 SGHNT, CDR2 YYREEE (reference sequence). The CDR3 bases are TGTGCCAGCAGCAACGACGGGACTAGAAGCTTCTCTGGGGCCAACGTCCTGACTTTC. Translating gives CASSNDGTRSFSGANVLTF.

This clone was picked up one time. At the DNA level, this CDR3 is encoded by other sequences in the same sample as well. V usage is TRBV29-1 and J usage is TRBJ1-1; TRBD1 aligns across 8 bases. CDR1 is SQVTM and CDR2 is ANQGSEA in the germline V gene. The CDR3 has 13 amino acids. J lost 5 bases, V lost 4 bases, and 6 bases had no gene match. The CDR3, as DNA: TGCAGCGTTGCGGGACAGGAGAATACTGAAGCTTTCTTT. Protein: CSVAGQENTEAFF.